Listed below are T cell receptor beta chains from one sample, sequenced in a study of blood T cells in healthy people across ages. MiXCR, applied by TCRdb to the 5' RACE reads, yields one record per CDR3 protein. Of some 710,000 distinct CDR3 sequences listed, about 42% are singletons. Sequenced material: blood. The receptors shown here come from a man older than 75 in good health. The CDR3 runs from the conserved cysteine through the conserved F or W. D genes are given only for firm matches. Clone size, where shown, is once, few, many, or a class for clones that have expanded.

>TRBV7-2|TRBJ2-7|few|TRBD1
CASSSGTVGPEQYF
TGTGCCAGCAGCTCCGGGACAGTCGGTCCCGAGCAGTACTTC
>TRBV28|TRBJ2-7|few|.
CATLGRRGGEQYF
TGTGCCACCCTGGGACGAAGGGGTGGTGAGCAGTACTTC
>TRBV4-1|TRBJ2-1|few|.
CASSPEPITSSYNEQFF
TGCGCCAGCAGCCCTGAACCCATTACCTCCTCCTACAATGAGCAGTTCTTC
>TRBV10-3|TRBJ2-3|few|TRBD2
CATAALAERTDTQYF
TGTGCCACCGCGGCCCTAGCGGAACGCACAGATACGCAGTATTTT
>TRBV29-1|TRBJ2-1|few|TRBD2
CSVTVGLAVYNEQFF
TGCAGCGTGACAGTAGGACTAGCGGTCTACAATGAGCAGTTCTTC
>TRBV28|TRBJ2-1|once|TRBD2
CASSSRLAGGLTEQFF
TGTGCCAGCAGTTCCCGACTAGCGGGTGGGCTCACGGAGCAGTTCTTC
>TRBV7-2|TRBJ2-5|.|.
CASSLSGQQETQYF
TGTGCCAGCAGCTTATCCGGACAGCAAGAGACCCAGTACTTC
>TRBV5-4|TRBJ2-1|few|TRBD2
CASSSGTSGRSSYNEQFF
TGTGCCAGCAGCTCCGGGACTAGCGGGAGGAGCTCCTACAATGAGCAGTTCTTC
>TRBV6-5|TRBJ2-1|.|TRBD2
CASTRTSGRLDEQFF
TGTGCCAGCACCCGGACTAGCGGGAGGCTAGATGAGCAGTTCTTC
>TRBV3-1|TRBJ2-5|few|.
CASSQSSRGETQYF
TGTGCCAGCAGCCAATCATCAAGGGGCGAGACCCAGTACTTC
>TRBV29-1|TRBJ2-7|.|.
CSVEARQGGEQYF
TGCAGCGTTGAAGCTCGACAGGGAGGCGAGCAGTACTTC
>TRBV20-1|TRBJ2-7|few|.
CSALWVGEQYF
TGCAGTGCTCTCTGGGTAGGCGAGCAGTACTTC
>TRBV2|TRBJ1-4|.|TRBD1
CASNRLGTGMAEKLFF
TGTGCCAGTAACCGGTTAGGGACAGGGATGGCTGAAAAACTGTTTTTT
>TRBV9|TRBJ1-2|.|TRBD1
CASSVAGTGFAHGYIF
TGTGCCAGCAGCGTAGCCGGGACAGGGTTTGCCCATGGCTACATCTTC
>TRBV6-2/TRBV6-3|TRBJ2-4|.|.
CASSLPTGLLDIQYF
TGTGCCAGCAGTTTGCCAACAGGGTTGTTAGACATTCAGTACTTC
>TRBV3-1|TRBJ2-1|.|TRBD2
CASSQDLVSGANEKFF
TGTGCCAGCAGCCAAGATTTGGTTAGCGGGGCGAATGAGAAGTTCTTC
>TRBV5-1|TRBJ2-3|.|.
CASSPNTVTSTDTQYF
TGCGCCAGCAGCCCAAATACAGTGACAAGCACAGATACGCAGTATTTT
>TRBV2|TRBJ2-5|.|TRBD1
CASSGQGAVGTQYF
TGTGCCAGCTCGGGACAGGGGGCTGTAGGGACCCAGTACTTC
>TRBV27|TRBJ1-4|few|TRBD1
CASSGQGREKLFF
TGTGCCAGCAGCGGACAGGGTCGGGAAAAACTGTTTTTT
>TRBV7-2|TRBJ2-3|.|.
CASSLVTKLDTQYF
TGTGCCAGCAGCTTAGTGACTAAGTTAGATACGCAGTATTTT
>TRBV7-2|TRBJ2-1|few|.
CASSSRAIEQFF
TGTGCCAGCAGCTCGAGGGCTATAGAGCAGTTCTTC
>TRBV12-3/TRBV12-4|TRBJ1-1|few|.
CASSSKGGTEAFF
TGTGCCAGCAGTTCGAAGGGGGGGACTGAAGCTTTCTTT
>TRBV28|TRBJ2-7|few|.
CASSLDLGSPSYEQYF
TGTGCCAGCAGTTTAGACCTAGGATCCCCCTCCTACGAGCAGTACTTC
>TRBV29-1|TRBJ2-1|.|.
CSIPPDRKGYEQFF
TGCAGCATCCCGCCGGACCGGAAGGGGTATGAGCAGTTCTTC
>TRBV6-2/TRBV6-3|TRBJ2-5|.|TRBD1
CASSYSPDRAIQETQYF
TGTGCCAGCAGTTACTCACCGGACAGGGCAATCCAAGAGACCCAGTACTTC
>TRBV7-2|TRBJ2-7|.|TRBD2
CASSWTSGQYNEQYF
TGTGCCAGCAGCTGGACTAGCGGGCAATACAATGAGCAGTACTTC
>TRBV6-6|TRBJ2-1|.|TRBD2
CASSYLGEGQFF
TGTGCCAGCAGTTACCTAGGGGAGGGGCAGTTCTTC
>TRBV24-1|TRBJ1-1|many|.
CATSGEMNTEAFF
TGTGCCACCAGTGGGGAAATGAACACTGAAGCTTTCTTT
>TRBV27|TRBJ2-3|.|TRBD2
CASSPSTSGTDTQYF
TGTGCCAGCAGCCCTTCGACTAGCGGCACAGATACGCAGTATTTT
>TRBV12-3/TRBV12-4|TRBJ1-1|.|TRBD1
CASSPAGTGMNTEAFF
TGTGCCAGCAGTCCTGCCGGGACAGGGATGAACACTGAAGCTTTCTTT
>TRBV5-1|TRBJ2-3|few|TRBD2
CASSSRTSGWGADTQYF
TGCGCCAGCAGCTCCCGGACTAGCGGGTGGGGTGCGGATACGCAGTATTTT
>TRBV6-6|TRBJ2-1|.|TRBD1
CASGGQGRSYKEQFF
TGTGCCAGCGGGGGACAGGGGCGTTCCTACAAGGAGCAGTTCTTC
>TRBV7-3|TRBJ2-1|few|.
CASSLQAQGGSYNEQFF
TGTGCCAGCAGCTTACAGGCGCAGGGGGGCTCCTACAATGAGCAGTTCTTC
>TRBV2|TRBJ2-1|.|.
CASMVTGGLFF
TGTGCCAGCATGGTGACAGGTGGTTTGTTCTTC
>TRBV24-1|TRBJ1-1|.|.
CATSAAGSGSEAFF
TGTGCCACCAGTGCGGCGGGGTCAGGATCGGAAGCTTTCTTT
>TRBV27|TRBJ2-7|.|.
CAGGHSQYEQYF
TGTGCTGGTGGCCACAGTCAATACGAGCAGTACTTC
>TRBV12-3/TRBV12-4|TRBJ2-7|.|.
CASSLRQGGWEQYF
TGTGCCAGCAGTTTGCGACAGGGAGGATGGGAGCAGTACTTC
>TRBV27|TRBJ2-6|many|TRBD1
CASRGTGGGANVLTF
TGTGCCAGCAGGGGGACAGGAGGTGGGGCCAACGTCCTGACTTTC
>TRBV25-1|TRBJ2-7|.|.
CASSEILTGYYEQYF
TGTGCCAGCAGTGAAATCCTGACAGGCTACTACGAGCAGTACTTC
>TRBV20-1|TRBJ2-1|few|TRBD2
CSAQGLAVAYNEQFF
TGCAGTGCTCAAGGACTAGCAGTAGCCTACAATGAGCAGTTCTTC
>TRBV20-1|TRBJ1-5|.|TRBD1
CSASRDRYQPQHF
TGCAGTGCAAGCCGGGACAGATATCAGCCCCAGCATTTT
>TRBV14|TRBJ2-1|.|.
CASSPIRTTNNEQFF
TGTGCCAGCAGCCCGATTCGGACCACTAACAATGAGCAGTTCTTC
>TRBV5-1|TRBJ2-3|.|.
CASSLEGSGTFADTQYF
TGCGCCAGCAGCTTGGAGGGGTCAGGGACATTCGCAGATACGCAGTATTTT
>TRBV7-8|TRBJ1-5|.|.
CASSVGAGTQPQHF
TGTGCCAGCAGCGTAGGGGCCGGGACTCAGCCCCAGCATTTT
>TRBV5-1|TRBJ2-1|.|.
CASSLTGRGYEQFF
TGCGCCAGCAGCTTAACGGGAAGAGGGTATGAGCAGTTCTTC